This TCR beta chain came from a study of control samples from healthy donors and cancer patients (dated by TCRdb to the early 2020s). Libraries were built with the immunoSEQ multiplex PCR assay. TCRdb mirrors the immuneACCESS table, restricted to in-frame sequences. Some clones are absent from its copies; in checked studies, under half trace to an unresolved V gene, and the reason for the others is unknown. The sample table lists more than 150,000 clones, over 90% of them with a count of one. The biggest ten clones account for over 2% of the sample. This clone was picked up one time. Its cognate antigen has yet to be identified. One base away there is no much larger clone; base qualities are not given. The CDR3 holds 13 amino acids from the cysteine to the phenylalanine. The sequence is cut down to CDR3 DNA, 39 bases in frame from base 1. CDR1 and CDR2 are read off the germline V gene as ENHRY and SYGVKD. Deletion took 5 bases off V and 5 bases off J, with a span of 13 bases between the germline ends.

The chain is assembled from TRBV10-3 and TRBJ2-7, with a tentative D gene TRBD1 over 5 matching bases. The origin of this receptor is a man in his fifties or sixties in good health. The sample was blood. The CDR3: CAISSQGIHEQYF. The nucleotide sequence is TGTGCCATCAGTTCCCAGGGAATTCACGAGCAGTACTTC.